This T cell receptor (beta chain) was sequenced during a study of blood T cells in healthy people across ages. Germline assignment: CDR1 LGHDT and CDR2 YNNKEL (reference sequence). This CDR3 contains 13 residues. This clonotype was detected many times. The second PCR ran roughly 6 to 12 cycles with a sample-barcoded 5' primer and J-beta primers. With 12 random nucleotides, a template-switch adaptor tagged each individual cDNA molecule. One entry per CDR3 protein, called by TCRdb with MiXCR from the 5' RACE reads. Among approximately 690,000 distinct CDR3 sequences listed, 45% to 65% were seen once. Each donor was a healthy Caucasian individual from Russia, aged roughly 6 to 90. Each donor supplied ten milliliters of peripheral blood.

The material sequenced was blood. This sequence joins TRBV3-1 and TRBJ2-5, with TRBD1 identical over 11 bases. The J call may be wrong; the DNA end is better matched by TRBJ2-7. The clonotype comes from a man aged 55 to 70 in good health. CDR3 sequence (DNA): TGTGCCAGCTCACCAGGGACAGGGGGCGAGCAGTACTTC. The encoded protein is CASSPGTGGEQYF.